This TCR beta chain was recovered during a study of T-cell reconstitution after alpha-beta-depleted transplantation in children. Study-wide points: From surviving recipient T cells and thymic progenitors came the high day-60 TCRbeta diversity observed in some patients. Two months or so post-transplant, alpha-beta T cells reportedly derived from several hundred expanded graft clones. The main origin of T-cell counts and diversity one year after transplant was newly produced T cells.

The CDR3 covers 15 residues. The V gene's germline CDR1 is MNHEY and CDR2 SMNVEV (reference sequence). Trimming removed 4 bases from V and 8 bases from J; junction bases left unmatched: 6. Regarding this clonotype: Its target is not known.

The library targeted TCRbeta and was prepared with unique molecular identifiers. TCRdb reanalysed the PCR reads using MiXCR and keeps one entry per CDR3 protein. The sample yields about 250,000 distinct CDR3 sequences, roughly 25% seen once. This chain connects TRBV27 to TRBJ2-1, with 12 bases that match TRBD2. Material: PBMCs, mostly from graft donor cells, obtained 360 days after TCRalphabeta/CD19-depleted stem cell transplant. The receptor was derived from a female patient under 10 years old who had a stem cell transplant for congenital amegakaryocytic thrombocytopenia, so the T cells may come from the graft donor. The CDR3 here is CASSSGTSGFYEQFF. The CDR3 DNA reads as TGTGCCAGCAGTTCAGGGACTAGCGGGTTCTATGAGCAGTTCTTC.